This T cell receptor beta chain was retrieved from a study of blood T cell repertoires in COVID-19. In the study overall: The analysed material was cDNA or gDNA that came from T cells, B-cell-depleted T cells, or PBMCs.

With 4 bases clipped from V and 3 bases from J, the junction kept 3 bases outside the gene matches. Germline V CDR1 and CDR2: LNHDA, SQIVND (reference sequence). This CDR3 has 15 amino acids. Original processing methods: Amplification with reference gene primers provided the estimates of nucleated cell counts. Clones were read by immunoSEQ multiplex PCR, and TCRdb kept only the in-frame ones, dropping some. Clonal size and the V and J genes are those of that table, whereas D and trimming came from the DNA. The repertoire holds 150,000 to 200,000 clones, around 90% seen once, with about 18% in the top ten.

The rearrangement links TRBV19 to TRBJ2-1; 10 nucleotides match TRBD2. Sequenced input: peripheral blood. The receptor was isolated from a man between 60 and 70 years old with active or convalescent COVID-19. CDR3 coding DNA: TGTGCCAGTAGTAAGACTAGCGGGCACTACAATGAGCAGTTCTTC. As protein: CASSKTSGHYNEQFF. The full variable domain, completed using reference TRBV19 and TRBJ2-1, is DGGITQSPKYLFRKEGQNVTLSCEQNLNHDAMYWYRQDPGQGLRLIYYSQIVNDFQKGDIAEGYSVSREKKESFPLTVTSAQKNPTAFYLCASSKTSGHYNEQFFGPGTRLTVL.